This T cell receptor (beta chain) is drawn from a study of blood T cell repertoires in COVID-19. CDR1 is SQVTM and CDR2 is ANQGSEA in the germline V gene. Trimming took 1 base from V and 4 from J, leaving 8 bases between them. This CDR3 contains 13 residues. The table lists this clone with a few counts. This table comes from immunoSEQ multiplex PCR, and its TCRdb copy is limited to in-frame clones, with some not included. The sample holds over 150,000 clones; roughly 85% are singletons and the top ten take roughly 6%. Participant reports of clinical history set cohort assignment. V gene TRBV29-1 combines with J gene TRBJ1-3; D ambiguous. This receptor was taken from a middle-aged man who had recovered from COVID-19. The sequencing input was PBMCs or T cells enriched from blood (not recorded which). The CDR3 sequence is CSVEVPQGNTIYF. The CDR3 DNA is TGCAGCGTTGAAGTCCCACAAGGAAACACCATATATTTT.